This record looks at one T cell receptor (beta chain) sequence and its context. This sample stems from a study of OX40 agonist ivuxolimab in advanced cancers. As for the study in general: Partial responses were seen in three patients, one with hepatocellular carcinoma and two with cutaneous melanoma.

Patients had blood sampled at baseline and again on cycle 4 day 1 and cycle 7 day 1. Here immunoSEQ multiplex PCR was the method, and the copy in TCRdb shows in-frame clones only, minus some. The sample shows fewer than 25,000 clones, under 85% of them seen only once. The V end was cut by 4 bases, the J end by 0 bases, with 9 bases between. The germline V gene encodes CDR1 SEHNR and CDR2 FQNEAQ (reference sequence). The CDR3 runs 14 residues. This chain uses TRBV7-9 with TRBJ1-1, with a weak D call TRBD1 (5 bases). This receptor was obtained from an adult with an advanced solid tumor such as melanoma, head and neck, liver or kidney cancer. Sequenced material: CD4+ or CD8+ T cells sorted from blood, taken in a trial of the OX40 agonist ivuxolimab. The DNA of the CDR3 is TGTGCCAGCAGCTCGGGACGGGTGAACACTGAAGCTTTCTTT. Translation gives CASSSGRVNTEAFF.